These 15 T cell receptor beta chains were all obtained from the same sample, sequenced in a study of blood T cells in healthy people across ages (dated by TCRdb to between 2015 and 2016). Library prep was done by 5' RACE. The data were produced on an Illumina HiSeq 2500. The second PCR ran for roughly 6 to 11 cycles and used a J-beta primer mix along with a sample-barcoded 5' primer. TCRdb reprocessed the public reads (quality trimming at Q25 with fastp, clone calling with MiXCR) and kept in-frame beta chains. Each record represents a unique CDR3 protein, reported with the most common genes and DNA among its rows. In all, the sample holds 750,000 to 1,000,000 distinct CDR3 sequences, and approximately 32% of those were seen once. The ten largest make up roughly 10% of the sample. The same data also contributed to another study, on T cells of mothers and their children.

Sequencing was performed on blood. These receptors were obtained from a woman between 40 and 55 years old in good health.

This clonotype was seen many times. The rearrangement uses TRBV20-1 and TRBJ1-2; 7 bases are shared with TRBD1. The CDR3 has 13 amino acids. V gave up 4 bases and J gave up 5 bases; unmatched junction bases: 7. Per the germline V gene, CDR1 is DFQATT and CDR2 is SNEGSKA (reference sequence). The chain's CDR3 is CSATTGIDYGYTF. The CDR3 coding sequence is TGCAGTGCTACGACAGGGATTGATTATGGCTACACCTTC.

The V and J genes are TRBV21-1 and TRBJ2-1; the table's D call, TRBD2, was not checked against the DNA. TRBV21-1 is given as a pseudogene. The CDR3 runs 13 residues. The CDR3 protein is CATGLAGGDEQFF. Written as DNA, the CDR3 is TGTGCCACCGGACTAGCGGGGGGAGATGAGCAGTTCTTC.

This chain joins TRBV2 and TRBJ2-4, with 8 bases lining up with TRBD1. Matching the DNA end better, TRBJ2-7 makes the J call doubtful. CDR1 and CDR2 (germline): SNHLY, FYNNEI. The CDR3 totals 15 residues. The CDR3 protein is CASSGQQGVPYEQYF. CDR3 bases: TGTGCCAGCAGTGGTCAACAGGGGGTCCCCTACGAGCAGTACTTC.

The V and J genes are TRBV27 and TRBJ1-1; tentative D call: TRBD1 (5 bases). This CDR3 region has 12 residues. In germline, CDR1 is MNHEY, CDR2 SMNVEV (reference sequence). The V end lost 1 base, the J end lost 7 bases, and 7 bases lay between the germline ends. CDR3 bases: TGTGCCAGCAGTTTATACCAGGGTGAAGCTTTCTTT. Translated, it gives CASSLYQGEAFF.

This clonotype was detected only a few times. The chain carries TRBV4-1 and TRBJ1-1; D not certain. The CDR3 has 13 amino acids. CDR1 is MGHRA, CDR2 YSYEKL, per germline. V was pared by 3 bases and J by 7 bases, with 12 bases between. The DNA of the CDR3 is TGCGCCAGCAGCCAGGAGGGATTCGGTGAAGCTTTCTTT. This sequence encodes CASSQEGFGEAFF.

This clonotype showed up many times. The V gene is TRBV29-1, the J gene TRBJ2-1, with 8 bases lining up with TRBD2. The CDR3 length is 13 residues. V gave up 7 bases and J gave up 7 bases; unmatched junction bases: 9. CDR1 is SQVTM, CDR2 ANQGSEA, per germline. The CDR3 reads CSGTGGQENEQFF. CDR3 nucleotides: TGCAGCGGAACGGGGGGGCAAGAAAATGAGCAGTTCTTC.

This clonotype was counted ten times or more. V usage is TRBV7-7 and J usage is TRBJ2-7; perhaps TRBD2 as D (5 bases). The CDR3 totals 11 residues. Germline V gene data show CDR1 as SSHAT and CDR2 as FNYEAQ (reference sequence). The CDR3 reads CSLGDSYEQYF. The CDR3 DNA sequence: TGTTCCCTCGGGGACTCCTACGAGCAGTACTTC.

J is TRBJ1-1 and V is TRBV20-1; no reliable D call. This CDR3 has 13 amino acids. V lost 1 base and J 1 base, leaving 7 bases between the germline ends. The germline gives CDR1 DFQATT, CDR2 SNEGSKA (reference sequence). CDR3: CSARVVKNTEAFF. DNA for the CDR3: TGCAGTGCTAGAGTCGTCAAGAACACTGAAGCTTTCTTT.

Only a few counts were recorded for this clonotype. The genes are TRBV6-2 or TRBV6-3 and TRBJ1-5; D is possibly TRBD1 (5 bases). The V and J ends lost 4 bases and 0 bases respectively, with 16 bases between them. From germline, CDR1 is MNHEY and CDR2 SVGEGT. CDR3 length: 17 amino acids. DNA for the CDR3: TGTGCCAGCAGTTTCGGGTCCAGGACACGTAGCAATCAGCCCCAGCATTTT. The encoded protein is CASSFGSRTRSNQPQHF.

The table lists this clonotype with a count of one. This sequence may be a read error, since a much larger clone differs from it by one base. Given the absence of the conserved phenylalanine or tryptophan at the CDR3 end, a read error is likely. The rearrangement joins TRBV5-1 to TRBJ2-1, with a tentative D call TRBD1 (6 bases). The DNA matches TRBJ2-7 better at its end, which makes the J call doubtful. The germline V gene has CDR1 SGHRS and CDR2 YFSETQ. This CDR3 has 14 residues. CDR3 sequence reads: CASSTSGTLYEQYI. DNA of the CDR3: TGCGCCAGCAGCACCTCCGGGACACTCTACGAGCAGTACATC.

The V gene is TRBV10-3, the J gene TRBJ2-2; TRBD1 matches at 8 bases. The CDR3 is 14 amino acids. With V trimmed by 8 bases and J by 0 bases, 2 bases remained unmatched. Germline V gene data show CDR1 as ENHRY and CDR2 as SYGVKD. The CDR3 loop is CAIAGQANTGELFF. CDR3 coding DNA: TGTGCCATCGCGGGACAGGCGAACACCGGGGAGCTGTTTTTT.

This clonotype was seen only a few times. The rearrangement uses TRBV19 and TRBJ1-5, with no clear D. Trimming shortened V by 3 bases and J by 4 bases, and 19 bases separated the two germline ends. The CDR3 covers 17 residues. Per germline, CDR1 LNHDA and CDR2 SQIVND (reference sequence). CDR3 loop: CASSMVLQVVGNQPQHF. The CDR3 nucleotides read TGTGCCAGTAGTATGGTCTTGCAGGTCGTGGGTAATCAGCCCCAGCATTTT.

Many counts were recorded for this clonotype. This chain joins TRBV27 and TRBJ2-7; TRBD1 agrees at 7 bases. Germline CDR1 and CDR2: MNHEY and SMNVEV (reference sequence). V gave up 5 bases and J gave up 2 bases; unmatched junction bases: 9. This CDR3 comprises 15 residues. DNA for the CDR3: TGTGCCAGCAGTACCTCCGGGACAGCTACCTACGAGCAGTACTTC. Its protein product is CASSTSGTATYEQYF.

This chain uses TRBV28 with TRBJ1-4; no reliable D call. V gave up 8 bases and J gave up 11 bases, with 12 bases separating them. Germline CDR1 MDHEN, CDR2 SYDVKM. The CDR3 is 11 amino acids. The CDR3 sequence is CASYSSWKLFF. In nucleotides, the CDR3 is TGTGCCAGCTATTCCTCCTGGAAACTGTTTTTT. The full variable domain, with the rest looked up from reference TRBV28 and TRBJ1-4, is DVKVTQSSRYLVKRTGEKVFLECVQDMDHENMFWYRQDPGLGLRLIYFSYDVKMKEKGDIPEGYSVSREKKERFSLILESASTNQTSMYLCASYSSWKLFFGSGTQLSVL.

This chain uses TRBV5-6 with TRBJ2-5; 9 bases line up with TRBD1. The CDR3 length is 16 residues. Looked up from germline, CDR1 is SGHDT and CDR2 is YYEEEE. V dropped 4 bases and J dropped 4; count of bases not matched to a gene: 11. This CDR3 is CASSHTLGQGRETQYF. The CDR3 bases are TGTGCCAGCAGCCATACCTTAGGACAGGGGCGAGAGACCCAGTACTTC.